A selection of T cell receptor beta chains follows, all from one sample in a study of breast tumors, draining lymph nodes, adjacent tissues. TCRdb itself ran the multiplex PCR reads through MiXCR, one entry per CDR3 protein. The sample lists roughly 220,000 distinct CDR3 sequences; around 34% were seen once. The sequenced sample consisted of axillary lymph node tissue. Receptor source: a female donor with breast cancer. Some clones in this sample may be carry-over from other donors' samples. Each CDR3 is given with its conserved first and last residue. The D gene is left open where the match is weak. Clone size, where shown, is once, few, many, or a class for clones that have expanded.

CDR3 length: 15; J gene: TRBJ1-2; clone size: NA; D gene: NA; V gene: TRBV30; CDR3 DNA: TGTGCCTGGAGTCCCCGGGAGGTCGAGGCGTTTGGCTACACCTTC; CDR3 protein: CAWSPREVEAFGYTF
CDR3 length: 14; J gene: TRBJ2-5; clone size: many; D gene: TRBD1; V gene: TRBV11-2; CDR3 DNA: TGTGCCAGCAGCTTAGAAGACAGGGACGCGACCCAGTACTTC; CDR3 protein: CASSLEDRDATQYF
CDR3 length: 15; J gene: TRBJ1-5; clone size: many; D gene: NA; V gene: TRBV19; CDR3 DNA: TGTGCCAGCGAGCGCGGGGTGGGTCCCAATCAGCCCCAGCATTTT; CDR3 protein: CASERGVGPNQPQHF
CDR3 length: 15; J gene: TRBJ2-5; clone size: medium-sized; D gene: TRBD1; V gene: TRBV29-1; CDR3 DNA: TGCAGCGTTGAAGATGGCAGGGGGCGCGGAGAGACCCAGTACTTC; CDR3 protein: CSVEDGRGRGETQYF
CDR3 length: 16; J gene: TRBJ2-1; clone size: many; D gene: TRBD1; V gene: TRBV10-2; CDR3 DNA: TGCGCCAGCAGCTCCCTAACAGGGGGCTCCCACAATGAGCAGTTCTTC; CDR3 protein: CASSSLTGGSHNEQFF
CDR3 length: 15; J gene: TRBJ2-7; clone size: many; D gene: TRBD1; V gene: TRBV5-1; CDR3 DNA: TGCGCCAGCAGCTTGGCCACGACAGGGGTTCACGAGCAGTACTTC; CDR3 protein: CASSLATTGVHEQYF
CDR3 length: 15; J gene: TRBJ2-7; clone size: many; D gene: TRBD2; V gene: TRBV20-1; CDR3 DNA: TGCAGTGCTAGGGGGTCTGGCGGGGGTACGTACGAGCAGTACTTC; CDR3 protein: CSARGSGGGTYEQYF
CDR3 length: 16; J gene: TRBJ1-6; clone size: many; D gene: NA; V gene: TRBV20-1; CDR3 DNA: TGCAGTGCTAGAGTGAGTGGCAGCTCCTATAATTCACCCCTCCACTTT; CDR3 protein: CSARVSGSSYNSPLHF
CDR3 length: 10; J gene: TRBJ1-5; clone size: NA; D gene: NA; V gene: TRBV7-2; CDR3 DNA: TGTGCCAGCAGCATCGGACCGAAGCATTTT; CDR3 protein: CASSIGPKHF
CDR3 length: 14; J gene: TRBJ2-5; clone size: many; D gene: TRBD2; V gene: TRBV19; CDR3 DNA: TGTGCCAGTAGTATGAGCGGGGGTCAAGAGACCCAGTACTTC; CDR3 protein: CASSMSGGQETQYF